Each of the 21 T cell receptor beta chains below was sequenced from the same sample in a study of Ad26.COV2.S vaccination and SARS-CoV-2 variants. The method was immunoSEQ multiplex PCR; TCRdb's version includes in-frame clones alone and lacks a portion of them. Here the sample spans around 300,000 clones, 88% being singletons. The treatment is: roughly 18 received Ad26.COV2.S at low or high dose, single or two shots; 5 received placebo; per-sample allocation not given. Sampling occurred on day 63 after the first vaccine or placebo injection. Material: peripheral blood, obtained in a trial of Ad26.COV2.S vaccine versus placebo. The origin of the receptors is a person aged 18 to 59 who received the Ad26.COV2.S COVID-19 vaccine or a placebo.

The chain is built from TRBV7-2 and TRBJ1-6, with unresolved D. The CDR3 has 17 residues. Trimming took off 1 base at V and 6 bases at J, with 16 bases between the two ends. CDR1 and CDR2 (germline): SGHTA, FQGNSA. CDR3 residues: CASSLVETGGTNSPLHF. CDR3 DNA: TGTGCCAGCAGCTTAGTGGAAACGGGCGGAACTAATTCACCCCTCCACTTT. Full variable domain (rest looked up from reference TRBV7-2 and TRBJ1-6): GAGVSQSPSNKVTEKGKDVELRCDPISGHTALYWYRQSLGQGLEFLIYFQGNSAPDKSGLPSDRFSAERTGGSVSTLTIQRTQQEDSAVYLCASSLVETGGTNSPLHFGNGTRLTVT.

This chain joins TRBV5-4 and TRBJ2-5, with 10 bases aligning to TRBD1. Germline V gene data show CDR1 as SGHNT and CDR2 as YYREEE (reference sequence). CDR3 length equals 15 residues. V dropped 0 bases and J dropped 3; count of bases not matched to a gene: 2. The CDR3 nucleotides are TGTGCCAGCAGCTTGGCCGGGACAGGGGAAGAGACCCAGTACTTC. This gives the protein CASSLAGTGEETQYF.

This clone was counted once. The chain is built from TRBV7-3 and TRBJ1-4; no clear D. This CDR3 spans 15 amino acids. Trimming pared 5 bases from V and 0 bases from J, leaving 10 bases between. Germline V lookup: CDR1 SGHTA, CDR2 FQGTGA. The CDR3 protein is CASSRDGATNEKLFF. The CDR3 coding sequence is TGTGCCAGCAGCAGAGACGGCGCAACTAATGAAAAACTGTTTTTT.

The rearrangement joins TRBV14 to TRBJ2-4; D possibly corresponds to TRBD2 (6 bases). CDR3 length: 15 amino acids. The germline V and J ends were trimmed by 3 bases and 0 bases, with 9 bases remaining between them. Germline CDR1 is SGHDN and CDR2 is FVKESK. The CDR3 region has the DNA TGTGCCAGCAGCCAGGAGGGAATAGCCAAAAACATTCAGTACTTC. This translates into CASSQEGIAKNIQYF.

V gene TRBV7-9 combines with J gene TRBJ2-1; D gene ambiguous. CDR1 is SEHNR, CDR2 FQNEAQ, per germline (reference sequence). Trimming cost V 3 bases and J 2 bases, with 11 bases left between them. This CDR3 has 15 amino acids. CDR3: CASSFESAAYNEQFF. The CDR3 DNA is TGTGCCAGCAGCTTCGAGAGTGCGGCCTACAATGAGCAGTTCTTC. Filled out from reference TRBV7-9 and TRBJ2-1, the complete variable domain reads DTGVSQNPRHKITKRGQNVTFRCDPISEHNRLYWYRQTLGQGPEFLTYFQNEAQLEKSRLLSDRFSAERPKGSFSTLEIQRTEQGDSAMYLCASSFESAAYNEQFFGPGTRLTVL.

The chain links TRBV9 to TRBJ2-1; TRBD1 aligns across 8 bases. V lost 0 bases and J lost 4; bases outside the gene matches: 3. The CDR3 has 15 residues. The germline CDR1 and CDR2 sequences are SGDLS and YYNGEE. The CDR3 nucleotides read TGTGCCAGCAGCGTAGTCGGACAGGGTTACAATGAGCAGTTCTTC. It is translated as CASSVVGQGYNEQFF.

The chain links TRBV18 to TRBJ2-5; D unclear. The CDR3 is made up of 14 amino acids. The germline CDR1 and CDR2 sequences are KGHSH and LQKENI. Trimming took 6 bases from V and 7 from J, leaving 18 bases between them. Here the CDR3 DNA reads TGTGCCAGCTCGCCCCCTGAGCCGTCCGTGACCCAGTACTTC. Residues: CASSPPEPSVTQYF.

The chain links TRBV7-8 to TRBJ2-7; tentative D call: TRBD1 (6 bases). Germline loops: CDR1 SGHVS, CDR2 FQNEAQ. Trimming cost V 5 bases and J 1 base, with 15 bases left between them. CDR3 length: 15 amino acids. In DNA, the CDR3 is TGTGCCAGCAGCCCCGACAGGATGATATCCTACGAGCAGTACTTC. This translates into CASSPDRMISYEQYF.

The gene calls are TRBV3-1 (or the pseudogene TRBV3-2) and TRBJ2-1; D tentatively fits TRBD1 or TRBD2 (7 bases each). The V gene lost 7 bases and the J gene lost 3 bases, with 22 bases spanning the gap. Germline lookup yields CDR1 LGHDT and CDR2 YNNKEL (reference sequence). The CDR3 is 17 residues long. Written as DNA, the CDR3 is TGTGCCAGCACCCTCCAGCAGGGGGGGGCCGTCTACAATGAGCAGTTCTTC. Protein product: CASTLQQGGAVYNEQFF.

The CDR3 reads CASSLSYSYNSPLHF. The CDR3 DNA reads TGTGCCAGCAGTTTATCTTACTCCTATAATTCACCCCTCCACTTT. The chain uses TRBV28 and TRBJ1-6; no reliable D call. Germline CDR1 MDHEN, CDR2 SYDVKM. Trimming stripped 1 base from V and 0 bases from J, with 4 bases between. The CDR3 is 15 amino acids.

This chain uses TRBV10-3 with TRBJ2-1; D is unresolved. CDR1 is ENHRY, CDR2 SYGVKD, per germline. The V and J ends lost 2 bases and 3 bases respectively, with 5 bases between them. The CDR3 is 13 residues long. CDR3 sequence reads: CAISEGSYNEQFF. CDR3 nucleotides: TGTGCCATCAGTGAGGGCAGCTACAATGAGCAGTTCTTC.

This rearrangement joins TRBV18 to TRBJ1-2; the D gene is possibly TRBD1 (5 bases). V gave up 3 bases and J gave up 4 bases, with 15 bases separating them. Germline V gene lookup returns CDR1 KGHSH and CDR2 LQKENI. CDR3 size: 15 residues. The CDR3 region is CASSPREGLSYGYTF. CDR3 bases: TGTGCCAGCTCACCGCGGGAGGGGTTGAGCTATGGCTACACCTTC.

This chain links TRBV30 with TRBJ1-1, with 9 bases fitting TRBD1. This CDR3 spans 13 amino acids. With V trimmed by 5 bases and J by 4 bases, 5 bases remained unmatched. Germline V gene sequence: CDR1 GTSNPN, CDR2 SVGIG (reference sequence). The CDR3 protein is CAWGTGRGTEAFF. CDR3 in DNA: TGTGCCTGGGGGACAGGGAGGGGCACTGAAGCTTTCTTT.

The chain combines TRBV7-3 with TRBJ1-1; D unresolved. There are 15 residues in the CDR3. Germline V gene sequence: CDR1 SGHTA, CDR2 FQGTGA. V dropped 1 base and J dropped 0 bases, with 9 bases sitting between them. DNA for the CDR3: TGTGCCAGCAGCTTAAAGTGGGGTCTGAACACTGAAGCTTTCTTT. It is translated as CASSLKWGLNTEAFF.

This chain connects TRBV7-3 to TRBJ1-2, with 7 positions matching TRBD1. Germline values: CDR1 SGHTA, CDR2 FQGTGA. With V trimmed by 5 bases and J by 7 bases, 7 bases remained unmatched. This CDR3 is 13 amino acids long. In DNA form, the CDR3 reads TGTGCCAGCAGCCCCGACAGGGCGGGTGGCTACACCTTC. It encodes CASSPDRAGGYTF.

V is TRBV5-4 and J is TRBJ1-5; no firm D call. Per germline, CDR1 SGHNT and CDR2 YYREEE (reference sequence). V gave up 5 bases and J gave up 3 bases, with 9 bases separating them. CDR3 length equals 13 residues. CDR3 residues: CASSSNNNQPQHF. CDR3 nucleotides: TGTGCCAGCAGTAGTAATAACAATCAGCCCCAGCATTTT.

The chain couples TRBV6-4 to TRBJ2-1; D not resolved. The CDR3 totals 18 residues. Trimming stripped 6 bases from V and 0 bases from J, with 21 bases between. Per germline, CDR1 MRHNA and CDR2 SNTAGT. The CDR3 coding sequence is TGTGCCAGCAGCCGGATTCCCTTTGGGTCGGGCTCCTACAATGAGCAGTTCTTC. Its translation: CASSRIPFGSGSYNEQFF.

The V gene is TRBV3-1 (or the pseudogene TRBV3-2), the J gene TRBJ2-7; D remains unclear. CDR3 length: 13 residues. V was shortened by 3 bases and J by 2 bases, with 8 bases between the two germline ends. Looked up from germline, CDR1 is LGHDT and CDR2 is YNNKEL (reference sequence). The CDR3 sequence is CASSHGNTYEQYF. Written as DNA, the CDR3 is TGTGCCAGCAGCCATGGAAATACCTACGAGCAGTACTTC.

This clone was seen just once. This chain uses TRBV28 with TRBJ2-3; D uncertain. Between the trimmed V and J ends, which lost 8 bases and 1 base, there was a span of 7 bases. The germline gives CDR1 MDHEN, CDR2 SYDVKM. The CDR3 loop spans 12 amino acids. The DNA of the CDR3 is TGTGCCAGCGCCCAAGGCACAGATACGCAGTATTTT. This sequence encodes CASAQGTDTQYF.

The chain has TRBV5-8 and TRBJ1-1; no clear D gene. This CDR3 region has 18 residues. Germline assignment: CDR1 SGHTS and CDR2 YDEGEE. Trimming cost V 0 bases and J 0 bases, with 18 bases left between them. CDR3 nucleotides: TGTGCCAGCAGCTTGGCCTCGGCCAGCGGCCGGATGAACACTGAAGCTTTCTTT. Protein sequence: CASSLASASGRMNTEAFF.

The rearrangement uses TRBV6-5 and TRBJ2-1; D is perhaps TRBD2 (6 bases). The CDR3 spans 15 residues. V gave up 6 bases and J gave up 2 bases, with 14 bases separating them. Germline V gene sequence: CDR1 MNHEY, CDR2 SVGAGI. The CDR3 here is CASRRTGLTYNEQFF. The DNA for the CDR3 is TGTGCCAGCAGGCGTACGGGACTCACCTACAATGAGCAGTTCTTC.